A single sample is the source of the 22 T cell receptor beta chains below, sequenced in a study of shared clonotypes between healthy human individuals. Data came from immunoSEQ multiplex PCR; TCRdb stores just in-frame clones and leaves some out. The sample contains approximately 1,000,000 clones, around 77% of which appear only once. Source material: memory CD4+ T cells from PBMCs. Subset noted: CD45RA-negative fraction. These receptors were taken from a man younger than 35 in good health. Some clones in this sample may be carry-over from other donors' samples.

V is TRBV29-1 and J is TRBJ1-1; no firm D call. This CDR3 has 11 amino acids. V gave up 7 bases and J gave up 1 base, with 7 bases separating them. The germline gives CDR1 SQVTM, CDR2 ANQGSEA. In DNA form, the CDR3 reads TGCAGCGCTGGGCGGAACACTGAAGCTTTCTTT. It codes for CSAGRNTEAFF.

V is TRBV18 and J is TRBJ1-5; D ambiguous. Germline V gene data show CDR1 as KGHSH and CDR2 as LQKENI. The V and J ends lost 6 bases and 3 bases respectively, with 9 bases between them. The CDR3 is 13 residues long. CDR3 in amino acids: CASSPTLNQPQHF. The CDR3, as DNA: TGTGCCAGCTCCCCGACTCTCAATCAGCCCCAGCATTTT.

The DNA of the CDR3 is TGCGCCAGCAGCCCCGGGACAGGGGTCTATGGCTACACCTTC. It translates to CASSPGTGVYGYTF. This chain links TRBV4-1 with TRBJ1-2; TRBD1 agrees at 10 bases. The CDR3 spans 14 residues. Germline CDR1 is MGHRA and CDR2 is YSYEKL. The V and J ends lost 4 bases and 4 bases, in that order; junction bases with no gene match: 3.

Concerning this clone: A much larger clone differs from this one at a single base, so this may be a read error. Other DNA sequences from this sample encode an identical CDR3 as well. V gene TRBV6-4 combines with J gene TRBJ2-1; D remains unclear. Per the germline V gene, CDR1 is MRHNA and CDR2 is SNTAGT. This CDR3 is 15 amino acids long. CDR3 nucleotides: TGCGCCAGCAGTGTTGAACCAGAGTCCTACAATGAGCAGTTCTTC. It codes for CASSVEPESYNEQFF.

For the CDR3, the DNA is TGTGCCAGCTCATGGACAGGGGAGACCACCGGGGAGCTGTTTTTT. Translated, it gives CASSWTGETTGELFF. This chain connects TRBV18 to TRBJ2-2, with 9 bases matching TRBD1. Germline trimming cut 5 bases from V and 4 bases from J; bases unmatched to any gene: 5. Germline V gene lookup returns CDR1 KGHSH and CDR2 LQKENI. The CDR3 consists of 15 residues. Based on the CDR3 plus reference TRBV18 and TRBJ2-2, the full variable domain is NAGVMQNPRHLVRRRGQEARLRCSPMKGHSHVYWYRQLPEEGLKFMVYLQKENIIDESGMPKERFSAEFPKEGPSILRIQQVVRGDSAAYFCASSWTGETTGELFFGEGSRLTVL.

This chain joins TRBV7-2 and TRBJ2-1, with D unclear. CDR1 SGHTA and CDR2 FQGNSA come from the germline V gene. V lost 6 bases and J 3 bases, leaving 12 bases between the germline ends. This CDR3 region has 14 residues. The CDR3 DNA reads as TGTGCCAGCAGTCGGAACGTATTCTACAATGAGCAGTTCTTC. The encoded protein is CASSRNVFYNEQFF.

The chain combines TRBV7-3 with TRBJ2-3; maybe TRBD2 (5 bases). Trimming took 6 bases from V and 0 from J, leaving 13 bases between them. The V gene's germline CDR1 is SGHTA and CDR2 FQGTGA. There are 15 residues in the CDR3. CDR3: CASRNSRRSTDTQYF. CDR3 bases: TGTGCCAGCAGAAATAGCAGGAGGAGCACAGATACGCAGTATTTT. The complete variable domain, with remaining parts taken from reference TRBV7-3 and TRBJ2-3, reads GAGVSQTPSNKVTEKGKYVELRCDPISGHTALYWYRQSLGQGPEFLIYFQGTGAADDSGLPNDRFFAVRPEGSVSTLKIQRTERGDSAVYLCASRNSRRSTDTQYFGPGTRLTVL.

V gene TRBV5-1 combines with J gene TRBJ2-2; either TRBD1 or TRBD2 may supply D (5 bases each). CDR3 length: 16 residues. Germline V CDR1 and CDR2: SGHRS, YFSETQ. Trimming shortened V by 4 bases and J by 0 bases, and 13 bases separated the two germline ends. This CDR3 reads CASSPTGTTNTGELFF. The CDR3 region has the DNA TGCGCCAGCAGCCCGACCGGGACCACGAACACCGGGGAGCTGTTTTTT.

A note on this clone: A much larger clonotype is one base distant, so this may be a read error. The V gene is TRBV5-1, the J gene TRBJ2-2; D is uncertain. Looked up from germline, CDR1 is SGHRS and CDR2 is YFSETQ. The CDR3 is made up of 14 amino acids. With 3 bases removed from V and 1 base from J, the gap between germline ends came to 7 bases. CDR3 nucleotides: TGCGCCAGCAGCTGGACCGGGAACACCGGGGAGCTGTTTTTT. Its protein product is CASSWTGNTGELFF.

The V and J genes are TRBV15 and TRBJ1-4; maybe TRBD1 (6 bases). Trimming stripped 0 bases from V and 4 bases from J, with 9 bases between. CDR1 is LNHNV and CDR2 is YYDKDF in the germline V gene (reference sequence). The CDR3 spans 15 residues. The CDR3 DNA reads as TGTGCCACCAGCAGAGAGGCAGGGGTTAATGAAAAACTGTTTTTT. Protein: CATSREAGVNEKLFF. The full variable domain, completed using reference TRBV15 and TRBJ1-4, is DAMVIQNPRYQVTQFGKPVTLSCSQTLNHNVMYWYQQKSSQAPKLLFHYYDKDFNNEADTPDNFQSRRPNTSFCFLDIRSPGLGDTAMYLCATSREAGVNEKLFFGSGTQLSVL.

The chain is built from TRBV5-3 and TRBJ1-2; no clear D gene. TRBV5-3 is classed as an ORF, of uncertain function. The CDR3 consists of 14 residues. Trimming stripped 3 bases from V and 2 bases from J, with 11 bases between. In DNA, the CDR3 is TGTGCCAGAAGCTGCCCGGAGAGAAACTATGGCTACACCTTC. Its translation: CARSCPERNYGYTF.

This clone has more than one count but fewer than ten. The V and J genes are TRBV5-5 and TRBJ2-7, with 7 bases aligning to TRBD2. The CDR3 is made up of 13 amino acids. The germline CDR1 and CDR2 sequences are SGHKS and YYEKEE (reference sequence). Trimming cost V 0 bases and J 5 bases; bases outside gene matches: 2. CDR3 bases: TGTGCCAGCAGCTTGGGGACTAGAGACGAGCAGTACTTC. Amino acids: CASSLGTRDEQYF.

V usage is TRBV28 and J usage is TRBJ1-5, with TRBD1 as a possible D gene (6 bases). V dropped 11 bases and J dropped 6 bases, with 14 bases sitting between them. CDR1 and CDR2 from the germline V gene are MDHEN and SYDVKM. CDR3 size: 12 residues. CDR3 nucleotide sequence: TGTGCCGTGGGGGGGGCGTCTCAGCCCCAGCATTTT. Protein product: CAVGGASQPQHF.

V usage is TRBV1 and J usage is TRBJ2-3; the table assigns TRBD2, which was not confirmed against the DNA. TRBV1 is classified as a pseudogene. The CDR3 totals 19 residues. Here the CDR3 reads CTSSHYASPAKRVTDTQYF. The CDR3 DNA reads as TGCACCAGCAGCCACTATGCGTCTCCCGCGAAGAGGGTAACAGATACGCAGTATTTT.

This chain joins TRBV11-1 and TRBJ2-1, with 14 bases lining up with TRBD2. Germline V lookup: CDR1 SGHAT, CDR2 FQDESV (reference sequence). This CDR3 contains 18 residues. The V segment lost 5 bases and the J segment 0 bases; nucleotides outside the gene matches: 6. The CDR3 is CASSPRTSGGSSYNEQFF. The CDR3, as DNA: TGTGCCAGCAGCCCCCGGACTAGCGGGGGGAGCTCCTACAATGAGCAGTTCTTC.

This sequence joins TRBV6-6 and TRBJ1-5, with no clear D. The length of the CDR3 is 15 residues. The germline V and J ends were trimmed by 6 bases and 1 base, with 13 bases remaining between them. Germline loops: CDR1 MNHNY, CDR2 SVGAGI (reference sequence). CDR3: CASRPMDRSNQPQHF. The CDR3 coding sequence is TGTGCCAGCAGGCCCATGGATAGGAGCAATCAGCCCCAGCATTTT.

The chain has TRBV28 and TRBJ1-2, with 9 nucleotides matching TRBD1. Germline lookup yields CDR1 MDHEN and CDR2 SYDVKM. The CDR3 spans 13 residues. The J segment lost 4 bases and the V segment lost 6 bases, leaving 3 bases of the junction unmatched. The CDR3 is CASRMGQGYGYTF. The CDR3 DNA reads as TGTGCCAGCAGAATGGGACAGGGCTATGGCTACACCTTC.

This clone was observed a few times. V is TRBV6-6 and J is TRBJ1-2, with D perhaps matching TRBD1 (5 bases). Germline CDR1 is MNHNY and CDR2 is SVGAGI (reference sequence). V lost 5 bases and J 2 bases, leaving 6 bases between the germline ends. The CDR3 has 12 residues. Written as DNA, the CDR3 is TGTGCCAGCAGTGCAGGGAACTATGGCTACACCTTC. This codes for CASSAGNYGYTF.

This rearrangement joins TRBV19 to TRBJ1-2; 8 nucleotides agree with TRBD1. The CDR3 runs to 14 residues. Trimming cost V 3 bases and J 0 bases; bases outside gene matches: 0. Per the germline V gene, CDR1 is LNHDA and CDR2 is SQIVND (reference sequence). CDR3 in amino acids: CASSIRGPNYGYTF. The CDR3 DNA is TGTGCCAGTAGTATCAGGGGGCCTAACTATGGCTACACCTTC.

Many counts were recorded for this clone. The CDR3 nucleotides read TGTGCCAGCAGTGAAGGAAGTGCTTTCTTT. Translation gives CASSEGSAFF. V gene TRBV6-1 combines with J gene TRBJ1-1; D is undetermined. In germline, CDR1 is MNHNS, CDR2 SASEGT. Trimming removed 1 base from V and 11 bases from J, with 5 bases in between. The CDR3 extends over 10 amino acids.

The J gene is TRBJ2-7, the V gene TRBV18; the match to TRBD1 covers 7 bases. Germline V CDR1 and CDR2: KGHSH, LQKENI. The V segment lost 3 bases and the J segment 4 bases; nucleotides outside the gene matches: 6. The CDR3 spans 14 residues. The CDR3 coding sequence is TGTGCCAGCTCACCCGGGACAGACGGGTACGAGCAGTACTTC. This gives the protein CASSPGTDGYEQYF.

The chain employs TRBV5-4 and TRBJ1-6; D not certain. In germline, CDR1 is SGHNT, CDR2 YYREEE (reference sequence). The CDR3 contains 14 residues. Trimming removed 0 bases from V and 7 bases from J, with 8 bases in between. Written as DNA, the CDR3 is TGTGCCAGCAGCTTGGGGCAGGCAAATTCACCCCTCCACTTT. It specifies CASSLGQANSPLHF.